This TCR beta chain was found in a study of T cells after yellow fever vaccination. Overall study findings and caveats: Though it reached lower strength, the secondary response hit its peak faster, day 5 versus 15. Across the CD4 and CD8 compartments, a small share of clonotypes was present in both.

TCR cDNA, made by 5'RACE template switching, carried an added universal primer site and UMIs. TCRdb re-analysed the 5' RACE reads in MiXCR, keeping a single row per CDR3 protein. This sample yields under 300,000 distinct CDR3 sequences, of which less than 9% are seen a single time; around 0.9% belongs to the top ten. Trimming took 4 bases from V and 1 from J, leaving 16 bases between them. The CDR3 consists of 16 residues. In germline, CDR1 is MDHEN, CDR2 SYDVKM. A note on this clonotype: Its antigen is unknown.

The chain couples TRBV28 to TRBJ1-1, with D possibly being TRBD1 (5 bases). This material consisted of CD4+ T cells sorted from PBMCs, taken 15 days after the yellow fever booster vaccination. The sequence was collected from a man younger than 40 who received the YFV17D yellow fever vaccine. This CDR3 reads CASSSAPGRENTEAFF. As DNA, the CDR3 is TGTGCCAGCAGTTCTGCTCCGGGCAGGGAGAACACTGAAGCTTTCTTT.